This T cell receptor (beta chain) was sequenced for a study of T cells in Graves' hyperthyroidism and ophthalmopathy. Study-wide results and limits: The authors' 13 V-J model separated ophthalmopathy from stable hyperthyroidism.

This clonotype was counted ten times or more. What it binds is unknown. Orbital computed tomography, thyroid ultrasound, serum thyroxine and TRAb, and clinical symptoms together informed the diagnoses. The V gene lost 2 bases and the J gene lost 3 bases, with 17 bases spanning the gap. The germline V gene encodes CDR1 MNHEY and CDR2 SVGEGT. The CDR3 runs to 17 residues. Amplified TCR beta CDR3 regions came from RNA transcripts. When the TCR CDR3 underwent first-round RT-PCR, the HTBI primer set was used. TCRdb re-called the multiplex PCR reads with MiXCR, one entry per CDR3 protein. The sample lists fewer than 800,000 distinct CDR3 sequences; around 15% were seen once.

This TCR was recovered from a man younger than 35 with Graves' hyperthyroidism. The chain joins TRBV6-2 or TRBV6-3 to TRBJ2-1; maybe TRBD2 (6 bases). Material: blood. This CDR3 reads CASSYRRRGRNYNEQFF. The CDR3 DNA reads as TGTGCCAGCAGTTACCGAAGGCGGGGCCGAAACTACAATGAGCAGTTCTTC.